This TCR beta chain was identified in a study of blood T cell repertoires in COVID-19. The overall study: COVID-19 samples collected from the United States, Italy and Spain covered acute and convalescent phases. T cells, B-cell-depleted T cells, or PBMCs supplied cDNA or gDNA.

This clone has a single count. The germline gives CDR1 SGDLS, CDR2 YYNGEE. The CDR3 length is 17 residues. The trim removed 4 bases at V and 0 bases at J, leaving 11 bases unmatched. Authors' processing steps: Reference gene primer amplification gave nucleated cell count estimates. Profiled with immunoSEQ multiplex PCR; TCRdb holds only in-frame clones, not every one. V and J calls and clone size come straight from that table; D and trimming were deduced from the DNA. The profile shows almost 200,000 clones, around four fifths of them singletons. The chain employs TRBV9 and TRBJ2-3, with TRBD1 matching 7 bases. This clonotype originated in a man aged 55 to 70 with COVID-19, enrolled during active disease. Sample: peripheral blood. The CDR3, as DNA: TGTGCCAGCAGCTCGCTTTACGGGACAGTCAGCACAGATACGCAGTATTTT. Protein product: CASSSLYGTVSTDTQYF.